This T cell receptor beta chain was identified in a study of T cells after yellow fever vaccination. Study-wide points: Although most clonotypes did not, a small share appeared in both CD4 and CD8 compartments. Subsequent to the booster, the majority of primary-vaccination clones reappeared (around 95% CD4, more than 70% CD8).

Template switching by 5'RACE produced TCR cDNA, adding a universal primer site and UMIs. In TCRdb, the 5' RACE reads were re-called with MiXCR into one record per CDR3 protein. The sample includes a few hundred thousand distinct CDR3 sequences, approximately 3.6% of them seen just once. V lost 4 bases and J lost 0, with 19 bases in between. This CDR3 region has 17 residues. The V gene's germline CDR1 is LGHNA and CDR2 YSLEER. This clonotype has ten or more counts. Its specificity is unknown. The clonotype originates from a man aged 18 to 30 who received the YFV17D yellow fever vaccine. Sequences were derived from PBMCs, sampled 15 days after the yellow fever booster vaccination. The V gene is TRBV4-3, the J gene TRBJ2-7; D gene ambiguous. CDR3 in DNA: TGCGCCAGCAGCCGCACGCTGGTGGGGTCGAGCTCCTACGAGCAGTACTTC. Its protein product is CASSRTLVGSSSYEQYF.